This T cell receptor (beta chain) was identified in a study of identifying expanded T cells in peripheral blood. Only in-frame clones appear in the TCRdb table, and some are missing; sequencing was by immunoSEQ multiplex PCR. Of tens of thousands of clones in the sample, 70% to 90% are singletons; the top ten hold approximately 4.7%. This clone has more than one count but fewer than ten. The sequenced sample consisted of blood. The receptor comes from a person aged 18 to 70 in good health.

As DNA, the CDR3 is TGTGCCAGCAGCCAAGATCCAGGGACTGCGTCCTACGAGCAGTACTTC. Protein: CASSQDPGTASYEQYF. The chain uses TRBV4-2 and TRBJ2-7, with D possibly being TRBD2 (6 bases). The CDR3 totals 16 residues. Per the germline V gene, CDR1 is LGHNA and CDR2 is YNFKEQ. Trimming pared 0 bases from V and 1 base from J, leaving 13 bases between.